This entry describes one TCR beta chain. 60 Vbeta and 13 Jbeta primers were used in PCR. The repertoire was sequenced with immunoSEQ multiplex PCR; TCRdb's copy has only in-frame clones and lacks some. This table holds 100,000 to 150,000 clones, about 86% found once. The CDR3 is made up of 13 amino acids. The germline CDR1 and CDR2 sequences are GTSNPN and SVGIG (reference sequence). Trimming took off 0 bases at V and 8 bases at J, with 10 bases between the two ends. The data originate from a study of cytomegalovirus exposure and HLA in healthy donors. The receptor's source is a man between 18 and 35 years old in good health and CMV-seronegative. The V call is TRBV30, the J call TRBJ1-4; TRBD1 might be the D (5 bases). Material for sequencing was PBMCs. CDR3 loop: CAWSVQSGEKLFF. As DNA, the CDR3 is TGTGCCTGGAGTGTACAATCAGGGGAAAAACTGTTTTTT. Combining the CDR3 with reference TRBV30 and TRBJ1-4 gives the whole variable domain SQTIHQWPATLVQPVGSPLSLECTVEGTSNPNLYWYRQAAGRGLQLLFYSVGIGQISSEVPQNLSASRPQDRQFILSSKKLLLSDSGFYLCAWSVQSGEKLFFGSGTQLSVL.